This entry lists 31 T cell receptor beta chains sequenced from one sample in a study of cytomegalovirus exposure and HLA in healthy donors. The assay was immunoSEQ multiplex PCR, and TCRdb's table has in-frame clones only and misses some. The sample has roughly 300,000 clones, approximately 86% seen once. The source material was PBMCs. The origin of the receptors is a woman aged 25 to 39 in good health and CMV-seropositive.

This clone came up a few times. The chain carries TRBV15 and TRBJ2-1, with D perhaps matching TRBD1 (6 bases). V lost 4 bases to trimming and J lost 7 bases, with 8 bases between them. Germline V lookup: CDR1 LNHNV, CDR2 YYDKDF (reference sequence). The CDR3 totals 12 residues. The CDR3 sequence is CATSIRGNEQFF. Written as DNA, the CDR3 is TGTGCCACCAGCATAAGGGGGAATGAGCAGTTCTTC.

The chain uses TRBV13 and TRBJ1-5; TRBD1 matches at 8 bases. Per the germline V gene, CDR1 is PRHDT and CDR2 is FYEKMQ (reference sequence). The CDR3 is 14 residues long. Unmatched junction bases numbered 4, after V lost 5 bases and J lost 4 bases. Here the CDR3 DNA reads TGTGCCAGCAGCAACCAGGGGGCTAATCAGCCCCAGCATTTT. Its translation is CASSNQGANQPQHF.

The rearrangement uses TRBV5-6 and TRBJ2-1; the D gene is possibly TRBD2 (5 bases). Germline V gene data show CDR1 as SGHDT and CDR2 as YYEEEE. The CDR3 covers 14 residues. Trimming removed 1 base at V and 9 bases at J, with 14 bases between. In nucleotides, the CDR3 is TGTGCCAGCAGCTTGCCCGCTACTAGTATTGAGCAGTTCTTC. Translated, it gives CASSLPATSIEQFF.

The V and J genes are TRBV30 and TRBJ1-3; weak D call: TRBD1 (5 bases). Germline lookup yields CDR1 GTSNPN and CDR2 SVGIG (reference sequence). V was pared by 4 bases and J by 8 bases, with 30 bases between. The CDR3 is 18 amino acids. CDR3 residues: CAWTPPHRGRSLGHTIYF. In DNA, the CDR3 is TGTGCCTGGACCCCCCCCCACCGGGGCCGGAGTCTCGGGCACACCATATATTTT.

J is TRBJ2-7 and V is TRBV7-9; tentative D call: TRBD2 (5 bases). Trimming took 0 bases from V and 2 from J, leaving 8 bases between them. Germline V gene data show CDR1 as SEHNR and CDR2 as FQNEAQ (reference sequence). There are 14 residues in the CDR3. CDR3 nucleotides: TGTGCCAGCAGCTTAGCCCGGGGTACCTACGAGCAGTACTTC. It encodes CASSLARGTYEQYF.

This clone was counted once. The chain combines TRBV5-1 with TRBJ2-1, with no clear D. Germline lookup yields CDR1 SGHRS and CDR2 YFSETQ. This CDR3 is built from 14 residues. V gave up 1 base and J gave up 3 bases, with 8 bases separating them. The CDR3 sequence: CASSLTGVYNEQFF. CDR3 coding DNA: TGCGCCAGCAGCTTGACCGGAGTCTACAATGAGCAGTTCTTC.

This chain joins TRBV6-4 and TRBJ2-1; 11 bases match TRBD1. This CDR3 is built from 16 residues. The V and J ends lost 0 bases and 7 bases, in that order; junction bases with no gene match: 5. Germline lookup yields CDR1 MRHNA and CDR2 SNTAGT. The CDR3 bases are TGTGCCAGCAGTGACTCCCCCGGGACAGGGGGAAATGAGCAGTTCTTC. Its protein product is CASSDSPGTGGNEQFF.

This chain joins TRBV13 and TRBJ2-2; D is unresolved. Looked up from germline, CDR1 is PRHDT and CDR2 is FYEKMQ (reference sequence). Between the trimmed V and J ends, which lost 0 bases and 4 bases, there was a span of 12 bases. This CDR3 contains 16 residues. CDR3 protein: CASSLGLIQITGELFF. CDR3 bases: TGTGCCAGCAGCTTAGGCCTAATACAGATCACCGGGGAGCTGTTTTTT. Variable domain in full (rest from reference TRBV13 and TRBJ2-2): AAGVIQSPRHLIKEKRETATLKCYPIPRHDTVYWYQQGPGQDPQFLISFYEKMQSDKGSIPDRFSAQQFSDYHSELNMSSLELGDSALYFCASSLGLIQITGELFFGEGSRLTVL.

V is TRBV4-3 and J is TRBJ1-5; D unresolved. The germline V gene encodes CDR1 LGHNA and CDR2 YSLEER. The V end was cut by 1 base, the J end by 2 bases, with 9 bases between. This CDR3 has 15 amino acids. CDR3 nucleotide sequence: TGCGCCAGCAGCCAAGTGTCGGGTGGCAATCAGCCCCAGCATTTT. Translating it yields CASSQVSGGNQPQHF.

The V gene is TRBV29-1, the J gene TRBJ2-7; D may be TRBD1 (7 bases). With 5 bases removed from V and 5 bases from J, the gap between germline ends came to 19 bases. The germline CDR1 and CDR2 sequences are SQVTM and ANQGSEA. The CDR3 length is 14 residues. The CDR3 loop is CSVTTRGARDEQYF. The DNA for the CDR3 is TGCAGCGTTACGACCAGGGGGGCCCGGGACGAGCAGTACTTC.

V is TRBV29-1 and J is TRBJ2-1, with D maybe TRBD2 (11 bases). This CDR3 comprises 21 residues. Germline CDR1 is SQVTM and CDR2 is ANQGSEA. V dropped 3 bases and J dropped 5 bases, with 35 bases sitting between them. The CDR3 region is CSVDFRDRGGSGRGSHNEQFF. The CDR3 nucleotides are TGCAGCGTTGACTTTCGGGACAGGGGTGGTAGCGGGAGGGGTTCCCACAATGAGCAGTTCTTC.

This clone was detected once. The V gene is TRBV6-6, the J gene TRBJ2-1; D is tentatively TRBD1 or TRBD2 (5 bases each). Trimming shortened V by 4 bases and J by 6 bases, and 10 bases separated the two germline ends. This CDR3 spans 13 amino acids. Germline CDR1 and CDR2: MNHNY and SVGAGI (reference sequence). The CDR3 bases are TGTGCCAGCAGTTCCGAGGGGCCCAATGAGCAGTTCTTC. It translates to CASSSEGPNEQFF.

The rearrangement links TRBV2 to TRBJ2-7; no definite D call. In germline, CDR1 is SNHLY, CDR2 FYNNEI. This CDR3 region has 12 residues. Between the trimmed V and J ends, which lost 8 bases and 3 bases, there was a span of 11 bases. CDR3 DNA sequence: TGTGCCAGCGTCGGTCAGATCTACGAGCAGTACTTC. Translation gives CASVGQIYEQYF.

This clone was counted once. The CDR3 DNA reads TGTGCCAGCATAGGGTCGAACTACAATGAGCAGTTCTTC. Its translation is CASIGSNYNEQFF. J is TRBJ2-1 and V is TRBV2; D is ambiguous. Trimming cost V 7 bases and J 3 bases, with 10 bases left between them. CDR1 and CDR2 (germline): SNHLY, FYNNEI. The CDR3 is 13 residues long.

The rearrangement uses TRBV7-3 and TRBJ1-4, with D hard to call. The V gene's germline CDR1 is SGHTA and CDR2 FQGTGA. The length of the CDR3 is 14 residues. V gave up 6 bases and J gave up 0 bases, with 8 bases separating them. CDR3 amino acids: CASRVNATNEKLFF. The CDR3 DNA reads as TGTGCCAGCAGGGTCAATGCAACTAATGAAAAACTGTTTTTT.

This rearrangement joins TRBV28 to TRBJ1-5, with D hard to call. Trimming removed 8 bases at V and 2 bases at J, with 10 bases between. CDR1 and CDR2 from the germline V gene are MDHEN and SYDVKM. The CDR3 sequence is 13 residues long. CDR3 residues: CASHKTRNQPQHF. In DNA, the CDR3 is TGTGCCAGCCACAAGACACGCAATCAGCCCCAGCATTTT.

This sequence joins TRBV11-2 and TRBJ2-7; D remains ambiguous. Trimming shortened V by 2 bases and J by 5 bases, and 16 bases separated the two germline ends. The CDR3 runs 15 residues. CDR1 is SGHAT, CDR2 FQNNGV, per germline. The CDR3 DNA follows: TGTGCCAGCAGCTTATGGTCACAACTAAGAGACGAGCAGTACTTC. Amino acid sequence: CASSLWSQLRDEQYF.

The CDR3 here is CASTSRDTTYYEQYF. DNA for the CDR3: TGTGCCAGCACCTCCCGGGACACCACATACTACGAGCAGTACTTC. V is TRBV2 and J is TRBJ2-7, with a possible D match to TRBD1 (6 bases). The germline V gene encodes CDR1 SNHLY and CDR2 FYNNEI. CDR3 size: 15 residues. The V and J ends lost 7 bases and 3 bases respectively, with 19 bases between them.

The chain joins TRBV4-3 to TRBJ1-5; D remains unclear. This CDR3 has 15 residues. V was shortened by 1 base and J by 4 bases, with 11 bases between the two germline ends. Germline assignment: CDR1 LGHNA and CDR2 YSLEER. The chain's CDR3 is CASSQAFGPNQPQHF. In nucleotides, the CDR3 is TGCGCCAGCAGCCAAGCTTTTGGACCTAATCAGCCCCAGCATTTT.

The chain is built from TRBV30 and TRBJ1-3, with 7 bases that match TRBD1. CDR1 is GTSNPN and CDR2 is SVGIG in the germline V gene (reference sequence). The CDR3 sequence is 16 residues long. V dropped 0 bases and J dropped 4; count of bases not matched to a gene: 9. The CDR3 sequence is CAWSVLRGTAGNTIYF. For the CDR3, the DNA is TGTGCCTGGAGTGTCCTACGAGGGACAGCCGGAAACACCATATATTTT.

This clone was found once. This chain uses TRBV19 with TRBJ2-3; a possible D gene is TRBD2 (6 bases). V was pared by 3 bases and J by 0 bases, with 19 bases between. Germline-derived CDR1 and CDR2 are LNHDA and SQIVND (reference sequence). The CDR3 has 18 residues. The CDR3 loop reads CASSIAWRGRTSTDTQYF. In nucleotides, the CDR3 is TGTGCCAGTAGTATCGCGTGGCGGGGACGGACTAGCACAGATACGCAGTATTTT.

The J gene is TRBJ2-7, the V gene TRBV5-1; TRBD2 might be the D (8 bases). Germline CDR1 and CDR2: SGHRS and YFSETQ. The V and J ends lost 3 bases and 7 bases respectively, with 20 bases between them. This CDR3 has 15 residues. This chain's CDR3 is CASSSQGTSTLEQYF. Written as DNA, the CDR3 is TGCGCCAGCAGCTCACAGGGGACTAGTACCTTGGAGCAGTACTTC.

The rearrangement links TRBV6-1 to TRBJ1-2; D gene uncertain. Trimming shortened V by 2 bases and J by 8 bases, and 12 bases separated the two germline ends. The V gene's germline CDR1 is MNHNS and CDR2 SASEGT. The CDR3 runs to 13 residues. CDR3 bases: TGTGCCAGCAGTGAATCCCAAGGACTGGGCTACACCTTC. It specifies CASSESQGLGYTF.

The J gene is TRBJ2-7, the V gene TRBV30, with a weak D call TRBD1 (5 bases). Per germline, CDR1 GTSNPN and CDR2 SVGIG (reference sequence). The CDR3 totals 16 residues. Trimming pared 2 bases from V and 2 bases from J, leaving 19 bases between. The CDR3 sequence: CAWSLAGAPFTYEQYF. DNA for the CDR3: TGTGCCTGGAGTTTAGCTGGGGCCCCCTTCACCTACGAGCAGTACTTC.

The CDR3 nucleotides are TGCAGCGTTGTGGGGTTAGCGGGAGCCCTAGAGACCCAGTACTTC. Translating it yields CSVVGLAGALETQYF. The chain carries TRBV29-1 and TRBJ2-5; 9 nucleotides align to TRBD2. Germline V gives CDR1 SQVTM, CDR2 ANQGSEA. The ends lost 4 bases at V and 4 bases at J; junction bases unmatched: 10. CDR3 length: 15 amino acids.

This clone was observed a handful of times. The chain employs TRBV27 and TRBJ2-7; a possible D gene is TRBD2 (5 bases). V dropped 5 bases and J dropped 5 bases, with 16 bases sitting between them. Germline-derived CDR1 and CDR2 are MNHEY and SMNVEV (reference sequence). The CDR3 loop spans 14 amino acids. This CDR3 reads CASSPLARRDEQYF. DNA for the CDR3: TGTGCCAGCAGTCCCCTCGCACGGCGGGACGAGCAGTACTTC.

The rearrangement links TRBV6-5 to TRBJ2-5; TRBD2 agrees at 7 bases. V lost 0 bases, J lost 5 bases, and 6 bases stayed unmatched. In germline, CDR1 is MNHEY, CDR2 SVGAGI. The CDR3 is 15 amino acids. DNA of the CDR3: TGTGCCAGCAGTTACTCTTATAGCGGGTCGGAGACCCAGTACTTC. Its translation: CASSYSYSGSETQYF.

This chain joins TRBV6-5 and TRBJ2-1, with 9 bases fitting TRBD1. Trimming at V came to 7 bases and at J to 10 bases, leaving 14 bases not matched to a gene. The CDR3 is 15 amino acids. Germline CDR1 reads MNHEY; CDR2 reads SVGAGI. The CDR3 loop is CASTAAGQGSYEQFF. CDR3 nucleotides: TGTGCCAGCACCGCCGCAGGACAGGGGAGTTACGAGCAGTTCTTC.

The rearrangement uses TRBV6-5 and TRBJ1-5; 7 bases match TRBD1. The CDR3 is 15 amino acids. Germline trimming cut 4 bases from V and 3 bases from J; bases unmatched to any gene: 6. Germline-derived CDR1 and CDR2 are MNHEY and SVGAGI. CDR3 sequence reads: CASSFVQGSNQPQHF. The DNA for the CDR3 is TGTGCCAGCAGTTTTGTACAGGGGTCCAATCAGCCCCAGCATTTT.

The CDR3 protein is CASSQVPGQGHYEQYF. Written as DNA, the CDR3 is TGCGCCAGCAGCCAGGTACCGGGACAGGGGCACTACGAGCAGTACTTC. V gene TRBV4-1 combines with J gene TRBJ2-7, with 10 bases identical to TRBD1. The V gene end was trimmed by 3 bases and the J gene end by 3 bases; junction bases not matched to a gene: 8. The germline V gene has CDR1 MGHRA and CDR2 YSYEKL. The CDR3 totals 16 residues.

The V gene is TRBV29-1, the J gene TRBJ1-3; weak D call: TRBD1 (5 bases). This CDR3 has 14 amino acids. V lost 3 bases and J 0 bases, leaving 9 bases between the germline ends. Germline lookup yields CDR1 SQVTM and CDR2 ANQGSEA. Here the CDR3 DNA reads TGCAGCGTTGACGCAGGGAACTCTGGAAACACCATATATTTT. This gives the protein CSVDAGNSGNTIYF.